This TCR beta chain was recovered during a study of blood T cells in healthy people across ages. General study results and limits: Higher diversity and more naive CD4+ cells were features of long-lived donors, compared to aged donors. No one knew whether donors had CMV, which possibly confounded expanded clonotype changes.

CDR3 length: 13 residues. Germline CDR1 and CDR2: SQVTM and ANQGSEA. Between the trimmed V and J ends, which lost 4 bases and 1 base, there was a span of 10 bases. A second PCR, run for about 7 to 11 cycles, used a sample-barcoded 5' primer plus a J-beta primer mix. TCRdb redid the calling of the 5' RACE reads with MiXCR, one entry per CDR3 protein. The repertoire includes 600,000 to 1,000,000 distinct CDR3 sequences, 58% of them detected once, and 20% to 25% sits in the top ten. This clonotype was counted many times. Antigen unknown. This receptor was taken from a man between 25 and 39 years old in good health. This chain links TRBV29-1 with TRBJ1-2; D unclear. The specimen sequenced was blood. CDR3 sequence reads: CSVGASGNYGYTF. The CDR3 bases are TGCAGCGTTGGTGCCAGTGGTAACTATGGCTACACCTTC.